This TCR beta chain comes out of a study of T cell responses to AZD1222 COVID-19 vaccine. Profiled with immunoSEQ multiplex PCR; TCRdb holds only in-frame clones, not every one. The data contain approximately 140,000 clones, approximately 92% of them seen just once; the ten biggest clones take up roughly 2%. The specimen comprised peripheral blood, sampled 28 days after the second AZD1222 dose. The TCR was taken from an adult who received the AZD1222 COVID-19 vaccine.

The CDR3 bases are TGTGCCAGCAGCCAAATGTCCGGGGCTCCTCAAGAGACCCAGTACTTC. Translation: CASSQMSGAPQETQYF. J is TRBJ2-5 and V is TRBV4-2; perhaps D is TRBD1 or TRBD2 (5 bases each). Trimming removed 2 bases at V and 2 bases at J, with 15 bases between. Per the germline V gene, CDR1 is LGHNA and CDR2 is YNFKEQ. The CDR3 sequence is 16 residues long.